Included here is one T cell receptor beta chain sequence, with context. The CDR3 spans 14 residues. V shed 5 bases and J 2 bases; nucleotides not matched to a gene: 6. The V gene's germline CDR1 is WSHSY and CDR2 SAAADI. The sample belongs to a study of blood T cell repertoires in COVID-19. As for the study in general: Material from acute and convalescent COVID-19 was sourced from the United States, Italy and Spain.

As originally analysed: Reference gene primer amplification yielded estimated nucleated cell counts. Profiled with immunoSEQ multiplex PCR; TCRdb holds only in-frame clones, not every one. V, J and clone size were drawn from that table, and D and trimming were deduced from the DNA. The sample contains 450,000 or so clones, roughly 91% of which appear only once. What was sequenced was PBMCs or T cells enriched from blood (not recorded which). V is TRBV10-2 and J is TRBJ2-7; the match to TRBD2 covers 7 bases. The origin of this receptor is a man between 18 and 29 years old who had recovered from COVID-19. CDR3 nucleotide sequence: TGCGCCAGCAGTTTCGCGGGAGAAGCCTACGAGCAGTACTTC. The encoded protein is CASSFAGEAYEQYF.